This is a list of T cell receptor beta chains from one sample in a study of monozygotic twins with inflammatory bowel disease. After re-calling the 5' RACE reads, TCRdb lists one entry per CDR3 protein, DNA absent. This table holds approximately 160,000 distinct CDR3 sequences. The sample was blood. These receptors all come from a human donor with ulcerative colitis or Crohn's disease, or a healthy co-twin of an affected twin (not recorded which). CDR3s include the opening cysteine and the closing phenylalanine or tryptophan. Each record gives: J gene, V gene, CDR3 length, CDR3 protein.

J gene: TRBJ2-7
V gene: TRBV19
CDR3 length: 16
CDR3 protein: CASSHPGGLGWYEQYF

J gene: TRBJ2-7
V gene: TRBV2
CDR3 length: 14
CDR3 protein: CASRVAALTYEQYF

J gene: TRBJ1-2
V gene: TRBV24-1
CDR3 length: 13
CDR3 protein: CATSEPKKDGYTF

J gene: TRBJ2-1
V gene: TRBV9
CDR3 length: 15
CDR3 protein: CASSVLSGTYNEQFF

J gene: TRBJ2-1
V gene: TRBV4-2
CDR3 length: 17
CDR3 protein: CASSQASGTSGHNEQFF

J gene: TRBJ2-7
V gene: TRBV3-1
CDR3 length: 14
CDR3 protein: CASSQVEQGHEQYF

J gene: TRBJ2-2
V gene: TRBV28
CDR3 length: 12
CDR3 protein: CASRTSTGELFF

J gene: TRBJ2-1
V gene: TRBV7-9
CDR3 length: 16
CDR3 protein: CASRHARGSGENEQFF

J gene: TRBJ2-7
V gene: TRBV5-1
CDR3 length: 19
CDR3 protein: CASSFGQTSGRALDYEQYF

J gene: TRBJ1-6
V gene: TRBV18
CDR3 length: 17
CDR3 protein: CASSPRSLGQGNSPLHF

J gene: TRBJ1-2
V gene: TRBV4-3
CDR3 length: 15
CDR3 protein: CASSQDSRPPYGYTF

J gene: TRBJ2-1
V gene: TRBV3-1
CDR3 length: 17
CDR3 protein: CASSQESNSGPDNEQFF

J gene: TRBJ2-1
V gene: TRBV15
CDR3 length: 18
CDR3 protein: CATTPGTSGRAIDNEQFF

J gene: TRBJ2-1
V gene: TRBV5-1
CDR3 length: 14
CDR3 protein: CASSWGVGRNEQFF

J gene: TRBJ2-2
V gene: TRBV7-9
CDR3 length: 15
CDR3 protein: CASSLAAGATGKLFF

J gene: TRBJ1-4
V gene: TRBV4-3
CDR3 length: 19
CDR3 protein: CASSQGGTGGAGSREKLFF

J gene: TRBJ2-7
V gene: TRBV28
CDR3 length: 17
CDR3 protein: CASSPWGGRGNTYEQYF

J gene: TRBJ2-7
V gene: TRBV28
CDR3 length: 11
CDR3 protein: CASGPAAEQYF

J gene: TRBJ1-2
V gene: TRBV6-1
CDR3 length: 14
CDR3 protein: CASSRAASNYGYTF

J gene: TRBJ2-7
V gene: TRBV28
CDR3 length: 13
CDR3 protein: CASSPPDRNEQYF

J gene: TRBJ2-5
V gene: TRBV29-1
CDR3 length: 15
CDR3 protein: CSVEDRTGKGETQYF

J gene: TRBJ2-1
V gene: TRBV3-1
CDR3 length: 15
CDR3 protein: CASSQGHGARNEQFF

J gene: TRBJ2-1
V gene: TRBV15
CDR3 length: 14
CDR3 protein: CATSRVAGTGEQFF

J gene: TRBJ2-1
V gene: TRBV6-6
CDR3 length: 14
CDR3 protein: CASVSAGVFNEQFF

J gene: TRBJ2-5
V gene: TRBV6-5
CDR3 length: 15
CDR3 protein: CASSYGLAGWETQYF

J gene: TRBJ1-3
V gene: TRBV19
CDR3 length: 13
CDR3 protein: CASTIQRGNTIYF

J gene: TRBJ2-7
V gene: TRBV5-1
CDR3 length: 14
CDR3 protein: CASSQDGGLGEQYF

J gene: TRBJ2-5
V gene: TRBV29-1
CDR3 length: 12
CDR3 protein: CSASTGLKTQYF

J gene: TRBJ2-1
V gene: TRBV3-1
CDR3 length: 16
CDR3 protein: CASSQGVSGIVGEQFF

J gene: TRBJ2-3
V gene: TRBV5-1
CDR3 length: 15
CDR3 protein: CASSLQGSPTDTQYF

J gene: TRBJ1-1
V gene: TRBV7-3
CDR3 length: 13
CDR3 protein: CASSLMADTEAFF

J gene: TRBJ2-3
V gene: TRBV5-1
CDR3 length: 16
CDR3 protein: CASSLAAGGGTDTQYF

J gene: TRBJ2-5
V gene: TRBV5-1
CDR3 length: 15
CDR3 protein: CASSLAGALQETQYF

J gene: TRBJ2-6
V gene: TRBV6-1
CDR3 length: 16
CDR3 protein: CASSPPTGSGANVLTF

J gene: TRBJ2-1
V gene: TRBV24-1
CDR3 length: 16
CDR3 protein: CATSDLGAGGPIEQFF

J gene: TRBJ1-4
V gene: TRBV19
CDR3 length: 15
CDR3 protein: CASSRRDRLNEKLFF

J gene: TRBJ2-7
V gene: TRBV7-2
CDR3 length: 13
CDR3 protein: CASSFRTSYEQYF

J gene: TRBJ2-3
V gene: TRBV7-2
CDR3 length: 12
CDR3 protein: CASSLPVEQQYF

J gene: TRBJ2-5
V gene: TRBV5-1
CDR3 length: 15
CDR3 protein: CASTPTSGAQETQYF

J gene: TRBJ1-2
V gene: TRBV30
CDR3 length: 13
CDR3 protein: CAWADRADYGYTF

J gene: TRBJ2-2
V gene: TRBV7-9
CDR3 length: 17
CDR3 protein: CASSTTRLARNTGELFF

J gene: TRBJ2-2
V gene: TRBV24-1
CDR3 length: 15
CDR3 protein: CATSEGQGLTGELFF

J gene: TRBJ1-2
V gene: TRBV28
CDR3 length: 14
CDR3 protein: CASSLGQFAYGYTF

J gene: TRBJ2-3
V gene: TRBV5-5
CDR3 length: 15
CDR3 protein: CASSLGLASTDTQYF

J gene: TRBJ2-2
V gene: TRBV20-1
CDR3 length: 13
CDR3 protein: CSARGESAGELFF

J gene: TRBJ2-1
V gene: TRBV20-1
CDR3 length: 14
CDR3 protein: CSANPGQIYNEQFF

J gene: TRBJ1-1
V gene: TRBV18
CDR3 length: 15
CDR3 protein: CASSLSGTRNDEAFF

J gene: TRBJ1-2
V gene: TRBV12-3/TRBV12-4
CDR3 length: 13
CDR3 protein: CASSLGGRYGYTF

J gene: TRBJ1-5
V gene: TRBV2
CDR3 length: 14
CDR3 protein: CASSREGLAQPQHF

J gene: TRBJ2-7
V gene: TRBV7-9
CDR3 length: 13
CDR3 protein: CAIQGTVDYEQYF

J gene: TRBJ2-7
V gene: TRBV29-1
CDR3 length: 14
CDR3 protein: CSGLVTDRSREQYF